One and the same sample provided the 27 T cell receptor beta chains below, sequenced in a study of blood T cell repertoires in COVID-19. Here immunoSEQ multiplex PCR was the method, and the copy in TCRdb shows in-frame clones only, minus some. The sample has about 110,000 clones, approximately 70% seen once; the top ten hold around 1.9%. The sample was peripheral blood. All receptors come from a woman aged 40 to 55 with acute or convalescent COVID-19.

The chain employs TRBV28 and TRBJ2-1; 9 bases are a match to TRBD2. Germline CDR1 and CDR2: MDHEN and SYDVKM. Unmatched junction bases numbered 12, after V lost 7 bases and J lost 8 bases. The CDR3 has 15 residues. CDR3 coding DNA: TGTGCCAGCATCAAACCAGGACTAGCGTCATATGAGCAGTTCTTC. Protein product: CASIKPGLASYEQFF.

This clone was seen a handful of times. This sequence joins TRBV9 and TRBJ1-1; TRBD1 aligns across 7 bases. V was clipped by 4 bases and J by 0 bases; unmatched bases: 9. This CDR3 region has 16 residues. Germline CDR1 is SGDLS and CDR2 is YYNGEE. The CDR3 protein is CASSLGLGGMNTEAFF. CDR3 in DNA: TGTGCCAGCAGCCTAGGATTAGGGGGCATGAACACTGAAGCTTTCTTT.

V usage is TRBV9 and J usage is TRBJ2-3; 10 bases fit TRBD2. The CDR3 length is 18 residues. Germline assignment: CDR1 SGDLS and CDR2 YYNGEE. J was trimmed by 1 base and V by 2 bases; bases with no gene match: 10. The CDR3 sequence is CASSVTSGARGGTDTQYF. CDR3 coding DNA: TGTGCCAGCAGCGTCACTAGCGGGGCCCGCGGTGGCACAGATACGCAGTATTTT.

This chain joins TRBV10-3 and TRBJ2-1, with 12 nucleotides matching TRBD1. CDR1 is ENHRY, CDR2 SYGVKD, per germline. The CDR3 consists of 14 residues. V dropped 4 bases and J dropped 6; count of bases not matched to a gene: 1. As DNA, the CDR3 is TGTGCCATCAGTGGGGGACAGGGGGCCAATGAGCAGTTCTTC. It is translated as CAISGGQGANEQFF.

The V and J genes are TRBV29-1 and TRBJ1-1, with D perhaps matching TRBD1 (6 bases). The germline CDR1 and CDR2 sequences are SQVTM and ANQGSEA. Trimming left V 4 bases short and J 1 base short, with 13 bases between. The CDR3 runs 14 residues. CDR3 coding DNA: TGCAGCGTTGTGGGGGACACGAAGAACACTGAAGCTTTCTTT. It translates to CSVVGDTKNTEAFF. The variable domain in full, completed from reference TRBV29-1 and TRBJ1-1, reads SAVISQKPSRDICQRGTSLTIQCQVDSQVTMMFWYRQQPGQSLTLIATANQGSEATYESGFVIDKFPISRPNLTFSTLTVSNMSPEDSSIYLCSVVGDTKNTEAFFGQGTRLTVV.

This chain links TRBV6-1 with TRBJ1-1; D not certain. There are 14 residues in the CDR3. The germline V gene has CDR1 MNHNS and CDR2 SASEGT. V was cut by 0 bases and J by 6 bases, with 11 bases left in between. CDR3 amino acids: CASSEAGVFAEAFF. For the CDR3, the DNA is TGTGCCAGCAGTGAAGCCGGAGTCTTTGCTGAAGCTTTCTTT.

The chain has TRBV13 and TRBJ1-1; D is possibly TRBD1 (5 bases). Trimming took 5 bases from V and 5 from J, leaving 9 bases between them. The CDR3 sequence is 12 residues long. Germline V CDR1 and CDR2: PRHDT, FYEKMQ (reference sequence). CDR3 amino acids: CASSTSGTEAFF. In nucleotides, the CDR3 is TGTGCCAGCAGCACATCAGGGACTGAAGCTTTCTTT. The whole variable domain, filled in from reference TRBV13 and TRBJ1-1, reads AAGVIQSPRHLIKEKRETATLKCYPIPRHDTVYWYQQGPGQDPQFLISFYEKMQSDKGSIPDRFSAQQFSDYHSELNMSSLELGDSALYFCASSTSGTEAFFGQGTRLTVV.

The chain couples TRBV12-5 to TRBJ1-4; D is unresolved. Looked up from germline, CDR1 is LGHNT and CDR2 is FRNRAP. CDR3 length: 13 residues. Trimming took off 3 bases at V and 5 bases at J, with 7 bases between the two ends. The CDR3 DNA sequence: TGTGCTAGTGGTTTACGGGAAAATGAAAAACTGTTTTTT. Protein sequence: CASGLRENEKLFF.

This clone came up a few times. The rearrangement uses TRBV3-1 (or the pseudogene TRBV3-2) and TRBJ1-1; perhaps TRBD1 as D (6 bases). This CDR3 is 16 amino acids long. Between the trimmed V and J ends, which lost 1 base and 2 bases, there was a span of 14 bases. CDR1 is LGHDT and CDR2 is YNNKEL in the germline V gene (reference sequence). DNA for the CDR3: TGTGCCAGCAGCCAAGCGCCGCAGGGGTTTAACACTGAAGCTTTCTTT. It is translated as CASSQAPQGFNTEAFF.

The V gene is TRBV14, the J gene TRBJ2-5; D is unclear. CDR3 length equals 14 residues. CDR1 is SGHDN and CDR2 is FVKESK in the germline V gene. V gave up 1 base and J gave up 7 bases, with 13 bases separating them. CDR3 sequence reads: CASSQATMTGTQYF. The CDR3 DNA reads as TGTGCCAGCAGCCAAGCAACGATGACTGGGACCCAGTACTTC.

In this sample, this clone turned up a few times. The J gene is TRBJ2-7, the V gene TRBV7-8; the match to TRBD1 covers 7 bases. Germline lookup yields CDR1 SGHVS and CDR2 FQNEAQ. The CDR3 covers 15 residues. J lost 2 bases, V lost 5 bases, and 9 bases had no gene match. The CDR3 DNA reads TGTGCCAGCAGCAAAATGGCCGGGACAGCCTACGAGCAGTACTTC. Translating gives CASSKMAGTAYEQYF. The variable domain in full, with the rest retrieved from reference TRBV7-8 and TRBJ2-7, is GAGVSQSPRYKVAKRGQDVALRCDPISGHVSLFWYQQALGQGPEFLTYFQNEAQLDKSGLPSDRFFAERPEGSVSTLKIQRTQQEDSAVYLCASSKMAGTAYEQYFGPGTRLTVT.

The J gene is TRBJ2-7, the V gene TRBV7-2; TRBD1 aligns across 11 bases. V gave up 4 bases and J gave up 6 bases; unmatched junction bases: 5. Germline-derived CDR1 and CDR2 are SGHTA and FQGNSA. This CDR3 has 14 residues. CDR3 nucleotides: TGTGCCAGCAGCTCCACGGACAGGGGGCGCGAGCAGTACTTC. Translating it yields CASSSTDRGREQYF.

V gene TRBV7-2 combines with J gene TRBJ2-7; 10 bases fit TRBD2. This CDR3 spans 15 amino acids. Trimming cost V 2 bases and J 5 bases; bases outside gene matches: 6. The germline gives CDR1 SGHTA, CDR2 FQGNSA. DNA of the CDR3: TGTGCCAGCAGCTTAAAAGCGGGGGGGCCCCACGAGCAGTACTTC. Translating it yields CASSLKAGGPHEQYF.

The chain links TRBV9 to TRBJ1-1; 7 bases match TRBD1. Trimming cost V 6 bases and J 1 base; bases outside gene matches: 6. From germline, CDR1 is SGDLS and CDR2 YYNGEE. The CDR3 totals 14 residues. The CDR3 sequence is CASNPGQQNTEAFF. DNA of the CDR3: TGTGCCAGCAATCCGGGACAGCAGAACACTGAAGCTTTCTTT.

The rearrangement uses TRBV15 and TRBJ2-6, with D maybe TRBD1 (5 bases). Trimming cost V 4 bases and J 0 bases, with 7 bases left between them. The CDR3 consists of 15 residues. From germline, CDR1 is LNHNV and CDR2 YYDKDF (reference sequence). The DNA of the CDR3 is TGTGCCACCAGCACGACAGACTCTGGGGCCAACGTCCTGACTTTC. Protein: CATSTTDSGANVLTF.

The chain is built from TRBV4-1 and TRBJ2-5; D is undetermined. V was trimmed by 1 base and J by 1 base, leaving 7 bases between them. The CDR3 has 14 amino acids. The germline gives CDR1 MGHRA, CDR2 YSYEKL. CDR3 sequence reads: CASSQVFPQETQYF. CDR3 coding DNA: TGCGCCAGCAGCCAAGTCTTTCCCCAAGAGACCCAGTACTTC.

The DNA for the CDR3 is TGTGCCAGCAGCTTAGTTTTAGTTTCTAACTATGGCTACACCTTC. The encoded protein is CASSLVLVSNYGYTF. The V and J genes are TRBV7-2 and TRBJ1-2; D not certain. This CDR3 contains 15 residues. Germline CDR1 and CDR2: SGHTA and FQGNSA. The V end was cut by 1 base, the J end by 0 bases, with 9 bases between.

The genes are TRBV3-1 (or the pseudogene TRBV3-2) and TRBJ1-1; unclear D gene. The V and J ends lost 4 bases and 1 base respectively, with 7 bases between them. Germline V CDR1 and CDR2: LGHDT, YNNKEL (reference sequence). The CDR3 covers 13 residues. CDR3: CASSRPGNTEAFF. CDR3 nucleotides: TGTGCCAGCAGCCGTCCAGGGAACACTGAAGCTTTCTTT.

This clone showed up just a few times. Other nucleotide sequences from this sample produce the same CDR3. The chain uses TRBV5-4 and TRBJ1-3; tentatively, D is TRBD1 (6 bases). The ends were cut back, 2 bases at V and 3 bases at J, with 12 bases in the middle. Germline CDR1 reads SGHNT; CDR2 reads YYREEE (reference sequence). The CDR3 runs 15 residues. CDR3 nucleotide sequence: TGTGCCAGCAGCTTACAGGGAGTTGGTGGAAACACCATATATTTT. As protein: CASSLQGVGGNTIYF.

The chain has TRBV5-6 and TRBJ2-7, with D uncertain. Germline V gene sequence: CDR1 SGHDT, CDR2 YYEEEE. V shed 0 bases and J shed 2 bases, with 6 bases lying between them. The CDR3 length is 13 residues. The CDR3 region has the DNA TGTGCCAGCAGCTTGGGGCTGACCTACGAGCAGTACTTC. Protein sequence: CASSLGLTYEQYF. The complete variable domain, with remaining parts taken from reference TRBV5-6 and TRBJ2-7, reads DAGVTQSPTHLIKTRGQQVTLRCSPKSGHDTVSWYQQALGQGPQFIFQYYEEEERQRGNFPDRFSGHQFPNYSSELNVNALLLGDSALYLCASSLGLTYEQYFGPGTRLTVT.

This clone was seen more than once but under ten times. Other DNA variants within this sample encode the same CDR3. This sequence joins TRBV5-1 and TRBJ1-3; 8 bases agree with TRBD1. Germline values: CDR1 SGHRS, CDR2 YFSETQ. The CDR3 spans 15 residues. With 3 bases clipped from V and 2 bases from J, the junction kept 4 bases outside the gene matches. CDR3 residues: CASSSQGVTGNTIYF. CDR3 in DNA: TGCGCCAGCAGCTCACAGGGGGTTACTGGAAACACCATATATTTT.

CDR3 protein: CASRPRPGQGATGELFF. CDR3 in DNA: TGTGCCAGCAGACCACGTCCGGGACAGGGGGCAACCGGGGAGCTGTTTTTT. The rearrangement joins TRBV7-9 to TRBJ2-2; 12 bases are a match to TRBD1. The CDR3 loop spans 17 amino acids. V lost 6 bases, J lost 5 bases, and 10 bases stayed unmatched. Germline V gene lookup returns CDR1 SEHNR and CDR2 FQNEAQ (reference sequence).

This chain uses TRBV18 with TRBJ2-7, with TRBD1 identical over 7 bases. The CDR3 has 14 residues. CDR1 and CDR2 from the germline V gene are KGHSH and LQKENI. V lost 3 bases, J lost 6 bases, and 8 bases stayed unmatched. The DNA for the CDR3 is TGTGCCAGCTCACCGGGACAGCCCGAGGGCGAGCAGTACTTC. It yields the protein CASSPGQPEGEQYF.

The chain is built from TRBV28 and TRBJ1-1, with a possible D match to TRBD1 (5 bases). V dropped 6 bases and J dropped 6 bases, with 20 bases sitting between them. CDR1 and CDR2 (germline): MDHEN, SYDVKM. The CDR3 loop spans 15 amino acids. The CDR3 nucleotides are TGTGCCAGCAGCTTTAATGGGGGGTACTCCCCTGAAGCTTTCTTT. Encoded protein: CASSFNGGYSPEAFF.

CDR3 DNA: TGTGCCAGCAGCGTTTCCCCGACAGGGTTTTACGAGCAGTACTTC. It yields the protein CASSVSPTGFYEQYF. The chain couples TRBV9 to TRBJ2-7, with 7 bases aligning to TRBD1. The CDR3 has 15 residues. Germline V CDR1 and CDR2: SGDLS, YYNGEE. Trimming at V came to 2 bases and at J to 4 bases, leaving 9 bases not matched to a gene.

The rearrangement links TRBV7-2 to TRBJ2-7; possibly TRBD2 for D (5 bases). Trimming removed 5 bases at V and 5 bases at J, with 16 bases between. Germline lookup yields CDR1 SGHTA and CDR2 FQGNSA. The CDR3 loop spans 14 amino acids. This CDR3 is CASSPQRGSNEQYF. Written as DNA, the CDR3 is TGTGCCAGCAGCCCGCAAAGAGGGTCTAACGAGCAGTACTTC.

The chain recombines TRBV10-3 with TRBJ2-1, with 9 bases identical to TRBD2. V shed 7 bases, J shed 7 bases, and the junction held 5 bases outside the gene matches. The CDR3 is 13 residues long. The germline V gene encodes CDR1 ENHRY and CDR2 SYGVKD. The CDR3 spells CAIKASGVNEQFF. The CDR3 nucleotides are TGTGCCATCAAGGCTAGCGGGGTTAATGAGCAGTTCTTC.